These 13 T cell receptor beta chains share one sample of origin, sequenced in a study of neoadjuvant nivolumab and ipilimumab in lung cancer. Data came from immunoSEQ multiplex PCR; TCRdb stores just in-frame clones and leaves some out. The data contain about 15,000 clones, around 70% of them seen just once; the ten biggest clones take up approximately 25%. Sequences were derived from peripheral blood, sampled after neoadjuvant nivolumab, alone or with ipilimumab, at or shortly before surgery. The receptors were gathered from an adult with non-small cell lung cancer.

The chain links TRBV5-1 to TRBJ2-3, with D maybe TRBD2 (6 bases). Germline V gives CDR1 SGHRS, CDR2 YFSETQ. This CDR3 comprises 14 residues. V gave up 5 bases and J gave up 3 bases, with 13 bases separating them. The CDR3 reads CASRPQRETDTQYF. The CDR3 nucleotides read TGCGCCAGCAGGCCCCAACGGGAGACAGATACGCAGTATTTT.

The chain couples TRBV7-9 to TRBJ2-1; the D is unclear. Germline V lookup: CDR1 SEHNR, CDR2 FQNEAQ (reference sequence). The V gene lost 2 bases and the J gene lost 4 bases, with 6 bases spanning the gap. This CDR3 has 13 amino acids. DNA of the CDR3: TGTGCCAGCAGCTTATTGGGGTACAATGAGCAGTTCTTC. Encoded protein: CASSLLGYNEQFF.

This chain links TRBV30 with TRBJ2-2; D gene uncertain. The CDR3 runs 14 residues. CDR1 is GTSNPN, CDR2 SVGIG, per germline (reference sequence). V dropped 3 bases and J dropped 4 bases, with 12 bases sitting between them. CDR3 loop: CAWSGWVGTGELFF. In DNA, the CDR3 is TGTGCCTGGAGCGGGTGGGTAGGCACCGGGGAGCTGTTTTTT.

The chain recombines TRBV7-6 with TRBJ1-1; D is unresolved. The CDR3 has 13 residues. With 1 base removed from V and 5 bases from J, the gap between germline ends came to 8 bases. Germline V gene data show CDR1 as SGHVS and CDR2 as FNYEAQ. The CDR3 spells CASSLGRRTEAFF. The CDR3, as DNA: TGTGCCAGCAGCTTAGGTCGGCGAACTGAAGCTTTCTTT.

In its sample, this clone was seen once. CDR3 residues: CASSRGGLGTEAFF. DNA of the CDR3: TGTGCCAGCAGTCGCGGGGGCTTGGGAACTGAAGCTTTCTTT. The chain carries TRBV7-9 and TRBJ1-1; D may be TRBD1 (6 bases). Trimming took off 6 bases at V and 5 bases at J, with 16 bases between the two ends. The V gene's germline CDR1 is SEHNR and CDR2 FQNEAQ (reference sequence). The CDR3 is 14 residues long.

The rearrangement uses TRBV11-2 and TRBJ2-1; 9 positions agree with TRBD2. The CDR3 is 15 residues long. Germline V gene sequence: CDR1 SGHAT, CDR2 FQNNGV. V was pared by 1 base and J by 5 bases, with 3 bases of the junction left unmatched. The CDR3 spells CASSLGLAADNEQFF. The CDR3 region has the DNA TGTGCCAGCAGCTTAGGACTAGCGGCTGACAATGAGCAGTTCTTC. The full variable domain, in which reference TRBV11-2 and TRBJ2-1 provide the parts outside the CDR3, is EAGVAQSPRYKIIEKRQSVAFWCNPISGHATLYWYQQILGQGPKLLIQFQNNGVVDDSQLPKDRFSAERLKGVDSTLKIQPAKLEDSAVYLCASSLGLAADNEQFFGPGTRLTVL.

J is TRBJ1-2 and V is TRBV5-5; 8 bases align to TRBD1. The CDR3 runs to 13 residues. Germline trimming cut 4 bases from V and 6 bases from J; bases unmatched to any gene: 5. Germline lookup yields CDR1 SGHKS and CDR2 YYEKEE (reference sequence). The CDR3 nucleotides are TGTGCCAGCAGCGACAGGGGCGGAAATGGCTACACCTTC. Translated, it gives CASSDRGGNGYTF.

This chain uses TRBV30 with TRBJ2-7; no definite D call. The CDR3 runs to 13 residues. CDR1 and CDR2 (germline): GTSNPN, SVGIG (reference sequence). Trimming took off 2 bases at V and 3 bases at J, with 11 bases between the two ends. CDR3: CAWSLDDNYEQYF. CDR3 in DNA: TGTGCCTGGAGTCTCGATGACAACTACGAGCAGTACTTC.

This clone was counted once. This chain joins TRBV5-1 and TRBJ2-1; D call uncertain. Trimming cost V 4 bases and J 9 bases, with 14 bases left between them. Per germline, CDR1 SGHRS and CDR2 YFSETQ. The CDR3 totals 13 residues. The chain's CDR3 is CASSPGPESEQFF. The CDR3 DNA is TGCGCCAGCAGCCCCGGCCCAGAGAGTGAGCAGTTCTTC.

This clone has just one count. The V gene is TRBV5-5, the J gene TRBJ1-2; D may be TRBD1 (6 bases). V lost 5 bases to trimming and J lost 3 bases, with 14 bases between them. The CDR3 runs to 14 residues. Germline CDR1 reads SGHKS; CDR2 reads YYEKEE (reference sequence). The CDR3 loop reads CASSTGRWDYGYTF. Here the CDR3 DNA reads TGTGCCAGCAGTACAGGGCGTTGGGACTATGGCTACACCTTC. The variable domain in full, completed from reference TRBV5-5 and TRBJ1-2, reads DAGVTQSPTHLIKTRGQQVTLRCSPISGHKSVSWYQQVLGQGPQFIFQYYEKEERGRGNFPDRFSARQFPNYSSELNVNALLLGDSALYLCASSTGRWDYGYTFGSGTRLTVV.

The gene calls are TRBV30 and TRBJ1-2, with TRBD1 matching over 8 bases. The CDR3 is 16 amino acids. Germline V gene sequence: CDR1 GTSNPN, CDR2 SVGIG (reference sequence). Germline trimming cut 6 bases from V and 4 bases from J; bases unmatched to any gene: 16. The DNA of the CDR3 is TGTGCCTGTTATCTCCCCTGGGGGACAGGACGCTATGGCTACACCTTC. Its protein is CACYLPWGTGRYGYTF. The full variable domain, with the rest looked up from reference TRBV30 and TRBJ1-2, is SQTIHQWPATLVQPVGSPLSLECTVEGTSNPNLYWYRQAAGRGLQLLFYSVGIGQISSEVPQNLSASRPQDRQFILSSKKLLLSDSGFYLCACYLPWGTGRYGYTFGSGTRLTVV.

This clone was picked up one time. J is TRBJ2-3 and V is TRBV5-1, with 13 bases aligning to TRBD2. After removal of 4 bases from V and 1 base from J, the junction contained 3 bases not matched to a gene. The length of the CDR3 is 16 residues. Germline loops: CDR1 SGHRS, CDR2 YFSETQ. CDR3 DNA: TGCGCCAGCAGCCTAGGACTAGCGGGGGGCACAGATACGCAGTATTTT. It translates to CASSLGLAGGTDTQYF.

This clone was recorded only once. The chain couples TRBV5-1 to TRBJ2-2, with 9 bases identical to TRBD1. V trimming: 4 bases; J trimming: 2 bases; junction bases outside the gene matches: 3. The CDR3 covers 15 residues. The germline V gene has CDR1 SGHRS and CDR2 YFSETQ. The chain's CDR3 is CASSGGQGNTGELFF. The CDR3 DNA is TGCGCCAGCAGCGGGGGACAGGGTAACACCGGGGAGCTGTTTTTT.